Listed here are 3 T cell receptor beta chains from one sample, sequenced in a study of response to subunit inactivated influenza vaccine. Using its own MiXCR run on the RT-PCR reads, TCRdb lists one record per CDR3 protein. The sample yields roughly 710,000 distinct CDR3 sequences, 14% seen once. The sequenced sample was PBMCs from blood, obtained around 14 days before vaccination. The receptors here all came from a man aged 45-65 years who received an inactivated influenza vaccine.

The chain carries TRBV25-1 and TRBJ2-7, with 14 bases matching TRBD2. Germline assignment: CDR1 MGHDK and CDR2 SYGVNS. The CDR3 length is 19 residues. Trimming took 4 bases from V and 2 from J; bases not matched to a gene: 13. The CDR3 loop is CASSGSGGTSGRPTYEQYF. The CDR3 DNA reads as TGTGCCAGCAGTGGATCTGGTGGGACTAGCGGGAGACCAACCTACGAGCAGTACTTC.

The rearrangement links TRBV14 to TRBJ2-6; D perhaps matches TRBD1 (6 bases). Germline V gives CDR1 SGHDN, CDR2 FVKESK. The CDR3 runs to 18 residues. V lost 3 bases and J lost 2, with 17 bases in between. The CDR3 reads CASSQKGVRGTGANVLTF. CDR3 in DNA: TGTGCCAGCAGCCAGAAAGGGGTCAGGGGCACTGGGGCCAACGTCCTGACTTTC.

The CDR3, as DNA: TGTGCCAGCAGTTACATCGGCAGCTACAATGAGCAGTTCTTC. Protein sequence: CASSYIGSYNEQFF. The chain uses TRBV6-5 and TRBJ2-1, with no clear D. This CDR3 has 14 amino acids. Germline V gene sequence: CDR1 MNHEY, CDR2 SVGAGI. Trimming stripped 2 bases from V and 3 bases from J, with 8 bases between.